These 7 T cell receptor beta chains came from one sample sequenced in a study of T cell responses to AZD1222 COVID-19 vaccine (dated by TCRdb to about 2021). Libraries were made using the immunoSEQ multiplex PCR assay. TCRdb stores this immuneACCESS table with in-frame sequences only. Part of the clones is absent; in the studies checked, under half of the shortfall reflects unresolved V genes, and no reason is known for the rest. Across this sample there are about 180,000 clones, with over 75% seen only once. Of the sample, approximately 3% is held by the ten largest clones. This specimen's time point label, interpreted: baseline before first vaccination. The specimen was peripheral blood, collected on day 0 of AZD1222 vaccination. The receptors here all came from an adult in good health.

This clone was found once. The chain couples TRBV7-9 to TRBJ2-1; 7 positions match TRBD1. V gave up 6 bases and J gave up 2 bases; unmatched junction bases: 4. CDR3 length equals 14 residues. Germline-derived CDR1 and CDR2 are SEHNR and FQNEAQ (reference sequence). In DNA form, the CDR3 reads TGTGCCAGCAGTTCCCAGGGGGCCTACAATGAGCAGTTCTTC. Its protein is CASSSQGAYNEQFF.

The chain is built from TRBV6-6 and TRBJ1-5, with 7 bases lining up with TRBD1. Germline CDR1 and CDR2: MNHNY and SVGAGI (reference sequence). This CDR3 is built from 16 residues. V was clipped by 7 bases and J by 2 bases; unmatched bases: 11. CDR3 sequence reads: CASTQRRGQGNQPQHF. The CDR3 bases are TGTGCCAGCACTCAAAGGAGGGGGCAGGGCAATCAGCCCCAGCATTTT.

The V gene is TRBV6-5, the J gene TRBJ1-2; 9 nucleotides match TRBD1. Trimming removed 2 bases from V and 7 bases from J; junction bases left unmatched: 5. The germline CDR1 and CDR2 sequences are MNHEY and SVGAGI. There are 14 residues in the CDR3. The CDR3 DNA is TGTGCCAGCAGTTACGCCACAGGGGGCGGTGGCTACACCTTC. It is translated as CASSYATGGGGYTF.

V gene TRBV9 combines with J gene TRBJ1-4; a possible D gene is TRBD1 (5 bases). This CDR3 spans 15 amino acids. The germline V and J ends were trimmed by 0 bases and 6 bases, with 12 bases remaining between them. The germline CDR1 and CDR2 sequences are SGDLS and YYNGEE. The DNA for the CDR3 is TGTGCCAGCAGCGTAGGGATAGGGGATCATGAAAAACTGTTTTTT. It codes for CASSVGIGDHEKLFF.

The chain recombines TRBV5-1 with TRBJ2-3, with 12 positions matching TRBD1. The trim removed 4 bases at V and 2 bases at J, leaving 5 bases unmatched. Germline CDR1 SGHRS, CDR2 YFSETQ. The CDR3 has 16 amino acids. Here the CDR3 reads CASSQGGQGATDTQYF. In DNA form, the CDR3 reads TGCGCCAGCAGCCAGGGGGGACAGGGGGCCACAGATACGCAGTATTTT.

The CDR3 region has the DNA TGCGCCAGCAGCTCCGGGACAAAAGATTCACCCCTCCACTTT. Protein sequence: CASSSGTKDSPLHF. The genes are TRBV5-1 and TRBJ1-6; a possible D gene is TRBD1 (6 bases). The CDR3 consists of 14 residues. The ends were cut back, 3 bases at V and 8 bases at J, with 12 bases in the middle. Per the germline V gene, CDR1 is SGHRS and CDR2 is YFSETQ.

The chain uses TRBV27 and TRBJ2-7; weak D call: TRBD1 (6 bases). Trimming removed 6 bases at V and 4 bases at J, with 13 bases between. The length of the CDR3 is 13 residues. CDR1 and CDR2 from the germline V gene are MNHEY and SMNVEV (reference sequence). In nucleotides, the CDR3 is TGTGCCAGCAGCTGGGACAATGGGTACGAGCAGTACTTC. Residues: CASSWDNGYEQYF.